Presented here are 28 T cell receptor beta chains from one specimen sequenced in a study of blood T cells in healthy people across ages. Together with a sample-barcoded 5' primer, a J-beta primer mix was included in a second PCR lasting about 6 to 12 cycles. TCRdb passed the 5' RACE reads through MiXCR, listing each CDR3 protein once. The sample lists approximately 1.5 million distinct CDR3 sequences; about 35% were seen once. Sequencing was carried out using blood. The receptors shown here come from a woman aged 25 to 45 in good health.

This clonotype was counted a single time. J is TRBJ2-1 and V is TRBV6-2 or TRBV6-3; 8 bases fit TRBD2. The CDR3 sequence is 15 residues long. CDR1 is MNHEY and CDR2 is SVGEGT in the germline V gene. V lost 6 bases to trimming and J lost 7 bases; unmatched junction nucleotides: 11. The chain's CDR3 is CASSIPGLGLNEQFF. CDR3 nucleotide sequence: TGTGCCAGCAGCATACCGGGACTAGGATTGAATGAGCAGTTCTTC.

The rearrangement uses TRBV11-2 and TRBJ2-7; 8 bases fit TRBD2. There are 17 residues in the CDR3. Germline assignment: CDR1 SGHAT and CDR2 FQNNGV. Losses at the gene ends were 5 bases for V and 0 bases for J; bases not matched to a gene: 12. This chain's CDR3 is CASSGFGREVISYEQYF. The CDR3 coding sequence is TGTGCCAGCAGCGGTTTTGGGCGGGAGGTGATCTCCTACGAGCAGTACTTC.

CDR3 region: CASSVGGTRASYEQYF. In DNA form, the CDR3 reads TGTGCCAGCAGCGTAGGAGGGACCAGGGCTTCCTACGAGCAGTACTTC. The chain carries TRBV9 and TRBJ2-7; D is possibly TRBD1 or TRBD2 (5 bases each). Germline CDR1 and CDR2: SGDLS and YYNGEE. Trimming removed 0 bases from V and 1 base from J, with 14 bases in between. The CDR3 length is 16 residues.

This clonotype was recorded a few times. The chain uses TRBV29-1 and TRBJ2-7; the D gene is possibly TRBD1 (6 bases). The CDR3 spans 13 residues. From germline, CDR1 is SQVTM and CDR2 ANQGSEA. V lost 7 bases and J lost 0, with 13 bases in between. This CDR3 is CSAQGHSSYEQYF. The DNA of the CDR3 is TGCAGCGCCCAGGGACACAGCTCCTACGAGCAGTACTTC.

This chain links TRBV20-1 with TRBJ2-3; perhaps TRBD2 as D (5 bases). Germline loops: CDR1 DFQATT, CDR2 SNEGSKA (reference sequence). The V gene lost 5 bases and the J gene lost 4 bases, with 16 bases spanning the gap. This CDR3 has 14 amino acids. The CDR3 region is CSAGPAGVADTQYF. CDR3 DNA: TGCAGTGCTGGACCTGCCGGGGTCGCAGATACGCAGTATTTT.

The V and J genes are TRBV20-1 and TRBJ1-1, with 10 bases identical to TRBD1. Germline loops: CDR1 DFQATT, CDR2 SNEGSKA (reference sequence). V trimming: 2 bases; J trimming: 11 bases; junction bases outside the gene matches: 8. The CDR3 has 13 residues. DNA for the CDR3: TGCAGTGCTAGAAAAGATGGGACAGGGGTGGCTTTCTTT. It codes for CSARKDGTGVAFF.

The V call is TRBV28, the J call TRBJ2-5; 7 bases align to TRBD2. J was trimmed by 2 bases and V by 3 bases; bases with no gene match: 12. This CDR3 has 17 residues. Per the germline V gene, CDR1 is MDHEN and CDR2 is SYDVKM. DNA of the CDR3: TGTGCCAGCAGTTTGATCCTGGGGAGGGGATCACAAGAGACCCAGTACTTC. Its protein product is CASSLILGRGSQETQYF.

The rearrangement uses TRBV7-3 and TRBJ2-1; possible D gene TRBD2, 6 bases. Germline CDR1 and CDR2: SGHTA and FQGTGA. This CDR3 has 16 residues. V lost 3 bases, J lost 1 base, and 13 bases lay in between. CDR3 residues: CASSLHSGVSYNEQFF. The CDR3 nucleotides are TGTGCCAGCAGCTTGCATAGCGGAGTATCCTACAATGAGCAGTTCTTC.

This clonotype has just a few counts. This chain joins TRBV5-5 and TRBJ2-1, with D possibly being TRBD2 (5 bases). Germline assignment: CDR1 SGHKS and CDR2 YYEKEE (reference sequence). Trimming stripped 5 bases from V and 3 bases from J, with 15 bases between. This CDR3 comprises 15 residues. The CDR3 nucleotides are TGTGCCAGCAGGATTGAGGGTGCGGGCTACAATGAGCAGTTCTTC. It is translated as CASRIEGAGYNEQFF.

This clonotype was seen only a few times. The J gene is TRBJ2-5, the V gene TRBV20-1; 11 bases are a match to TRBD2. The CDR3 runs 16 residues. Losses at the gene ends were 4 bases for V and 4 bases for J; bases not matched to a gene: 11. Germline lookup yields CDR1 DFQATT and CDR2 SNEGSKA (reference sequence). CDR3 sequence (DNA): TGCAGTGCTACAACCAGACTAGCGGGATACGTAGAGACCCAGTACTTC. This gives the protein CSATTRLAGYVETQYF.

The J gene is TRBJ2-1, the V gene TRBV4-3; possibly TRBD1 for D (6 bases). This CDR3 has 14 residues. Per the germline V gene, CDR1 is LGHNA and CDR2 is YSLEER. V shed 0 bases and J shed 9 bases, with 12 bases lying between them. CDR3 region: CASSQERGLSEQFF. In DNA form, the CDR3 reads TGCGCCAGCAGCCAAGAGAGGGGGTTGAGTGAGCAGTTCTTC.

This clonotype was seen more than once but under ten times. The CDR3 loop reads CSARGEGHEQYF. CDR3 sequence (DNA): TGCAGTGCTAGAGGGGAGGGGCACGAGCAGTACTTC. The rearrangement uses TRBV20-1 and TRBJ2-7; TRBD2 matches at 7 bases. CDR1 DFQATT and CDR2 SNEGSKA come from the germline V gene (reference sequence). CDR3 length: 12 amino acids. Trimming removed 1 base from V and 5 bases from J; junction bases left unmatched: 2.

This clonotype has only a few counts. The chain employs TRBV3-1 and TRBJ2-5; 7 positions match TRBD2. The CDR3 loop spans 17 amino acids. V lost 1 base and J lost 7; bases outside the gene matches: 15. The germline CDR1 and CDR2 sequences are LGHDT and YNNKEL (reference sequence). CDR3 protein: CASSQVPSGISPRTQYF. The CDR3 DNA reads as TGTGCCAGCAGCCAAGTGCCGAGCGGGATCTCACCTCGGACCCAGTACTTC.

The sample holds a few counts of this clonotype. The V call is TRBV5-1, the J call TRBJ2-1, with 9 bases lining up with TRBD2. This CDR3 contains 19 residues. Germline lookup yields CDR1 SGHRS and CDR2 YFSETQ. Losses at the gene ends were 4 bases for V and 4 bases for J; bases not matched to a gene: 18. Here the CDR3 DNA reads TGCGCCAGCAGCCCGGCTAGCGGGCGGGGGGGCCTCTATTACAATGAGCAGTTCTTC. Its translation is CASSPASGRGGLYYNEQFF.

In its sample, this clonotype was seen a few times. The chain joins TRBV29-1 to TRBJ2-5; D assignment may be TRBD1 or TRBD2 (6 bases each). The V end lost 5 bases, the J end lost 5 bases, and 15 bases lay between the germline ends. CDR1 is SQVTM and CDR2 is ANQGSEA in the germline V gene. This CDR3 has 13 amino acids. CDR3: CSVKGGQMETQYF. For the CDR3, the DNA is TGCAGCGTTAAGGGGGGCCAGATGGAGACCCAGTACTTC.

This clonotype was counted at least ten times. An end of the junction does not agree with germline; a read error may underlie this. The CDR3 is CASSLERGSTDTQYF. CDR3 in DNA: TGTGCCAGCAGCTTAGAACGCGGAAGCACAGATACGCAGTATTTT. The chain links TRBV5-1 to TRBJ2-3; D gene unclear. The length of the CDR3 is 15 residues. Germline V CDR1 and CDR2: SGHRS, YFSETQ.

This chain connects TRBV20-1 to TRBJ1-4; unclear D gene. The CDR3 is 14 residues long. Looked up from germline, CDR1 is DFQATT and CDR2 is SNEGSKA (reference sequence). Trimming cost V 0 bases and J 8 bases, with 13 bases left between them. DNA for the CDR3: TGCAGTGCTAGAGATCAACCGGTGGGGGAAAAACTGTTTTTT. It specifies CSARDQPVGEKLFF.

The rearrangement links TRBV30 to TRBJ2-7, with D possibly TRBD1 on 6 matching bases. V was trimmed by 0 bases and J by 1 base, leaving 10 bases between them. The germline V gene encodes CDR1 GTSNPN and CDR2 SVGIG (reference sequence). The CDR3 runs to 14 residues. The CDR3 region is CAWSVADRSYEQYF. CDR3 sequence (DNA): TGTGCCTGGAGTGTCGCGGACAGATCCTACGAGCAGTACTTC.

This clonotype has at least ten counts. The chain joins TRBV10-3 to TRBJ2-5, with D perhaps matching TRBD2 (5 bases). Germline V gene data show CDR1 as ENHRY and CDR2 as SYGVKD. CDR3 length: 14 amino acids. V lost 10 bases, J lost 2 bases, and 17 bases lay in between. The CDR3 DNA reads as TGTGCCACACGAGGGCAGTCGGGACAAGAGACCCAGTACTTC. This translates into CATRGQSGQETQYF.

This clonotype appeared a few times. V and J are TRBV12-3 or TRBV12-4 and TRBJ2-3, with 14 bases lining up with TRBD2. The CDR3 has 19 amino acids. The junction had 12 bases not matched to a gene; V was cut back by 4 bases and J by 3 bases. The CDR3 protein is CASSSLGTSGSEGTDTQYF. In DNA, the CDR3 is TGTGCCAGCAGTTCCCTCGGGACTAGCGGGAGTGAGGGAACAGATACGCAGTATTTT.

The V and J genes are TRBV12-3 or TRBV12-4 and TRBJ2-3; TRBD2 agrees at 7 bases. This CDR3 comprises 14 residues. The J segment lost 5 bases and the V segment lost 2 bases, leaving 4 bases of the junction unmatched. CDR3 amino acids: CASSLRREQDTQYF. CDR3 nucleotide sequence: TGTGCCAGCAGTTTACGGCGGGAGCAAGATACGCAGTATTTT.

This clonotype has only a few counts. This sequence joins TRBV5-1 and TRBJ2-1, with 10 bases aligning to TRBD2. This CDR3 has 16 amino acids. J was trimmed by 4 bases and V by 0 bases; bases with no gene match: 4. Germline loops: CDR1 SGHRS, CDR2 YFSETQ. CDR3 nucleotide sequence: TGCGCCAGCAGCTTGGATCTAGCGGGAGTTTACAATGAGCAGTTCTTC. Its translation: CASSLDLAGVYNEQFF.

This clonotype was counted only a few times. The chain employs TRBV20-1 and TRBJ1-2; a weak D match, TRBD1 (6 bases). Trimming removed 5 bases from V and 0 bases from J, with 16 bases in between. Germline CDR1 DFQATT, CDR2 SNEGSKA (reference sequence). The CDR3 has 15 residues. The CDR3 DNA sequence: TGCAGTGCTTTTTCGGGACAACCACCTAACTATGGCTACACCTTC. Translating gives CSAFSGQPPNYGYTF.

This clonotype came up many times. The chain couples TRBV7-9 to TRBJ2-1; 7 bases line up with TRBD1. Germline values: CDR1 SEHNR, CDR2 FQNEAQ (reference sequence). V shed 1 base, J shed 9 bases, and the junction held 6 bases outside the gene matches. This CDR3 comprises 14 residues. The CDR3 DNA follows: TGTGCCAGCAGCTTAGAAGGACAGGTTAGTGAGCAGTTCTTC. It yields the protein CASSLEGQVSEQFF. Using reference TRBV7-9 and TRBJ2-1 for the parts outside the CDR3, the full variable domain is DTGVSQNPRHKITKRGQNVTFRCDPISEHNRLYWYRQTLGQGPEFLTYFQNEAQLEKSRLLSDRFSAERPKGSFSTLEIQRTEQGDSAMYLCASSLEGQVSEQFFGPGTRLTVL.

V usage is TRBV20-1 and J usage is TRBJ2-5; weak D call: TRBD2 (5 bases). With 2 bases removed from V and 6 bases from J, the gap between germline ends came to 10 bases. The CDR3 loop spans 12 amino acids. From germline, CDR1 is DFQATT and CDR2 SNEGSKA (reference sequence). Written as DNA, the CDR3 is TGCAGTGCTAGACCCACGGGAAAGACCCAGTACTTC. Residues: CSARPTGKTQYF.

This clonotype came up a few times. The CDR3 reads CASRHMTGVSETQYF. The CDR3 DNA follows: TGTGCCAGCAGACATATGACAGGTGTTTCGGAGACCCAGTACTTC. The rearrangement uses TRBV7-2 and TRBJ2-5; TRBD1 might be the D (6 bases). Germline CDR1 reads SGHTA; CDR2 reads FQGNSA. CDR3 length equals 15 residues. Trimming shortened V by 6 bases and J by 5 bases, and 19 bases separated the two germline ends.

A remark on this clonotype: An end of the junction does not agree with germline; a read error may underlie this. The V gene is TRBV27, the J gene TRBJ2-2; 9 positions agree with TRBD2. This CDR3 contains 16 residues. Germline CDR1 is MNHEY and CDR2 is SMNVEV (reference sequence). The CDR3 sequence is CASSLWSGRNTGKLFF. For the CDR3, the DNA is TGTGCCAGCAGTTTATGGAGCGGGAGGAACACCGGGAAGCTGTTTTTT.

V is TRBV20-1 and J is TRBJ2-7; D remains ambiguous. Germline-derived CDR1 and CDR2 are DFQATT and SNEGSKA (reference sequence). V was pared by 6 bases and J by 3 bases, with 18 bases between. This CDR3 contains 14 residues. CDR3 in DNA: TGCAGTGCCCCTAACCGAGACACCTTCTACGAGCAGTACTTC. Translation gives CSAPNRDTFYEQYF.